The rows below give T cell receptor beta chains drawn from one sample of a study of T cells in Graves' hyperthyroidism and ophthalmopathy. TCRdb used MiXCR to reprocess the multiplex PCR reads, holding one entry per CDR3 protein. The top ten clones hold just over 8% of a sample with about 540,000 distinct CDR3 sequences, about 43% of them seen once. Sequences were obtained from peripheral blood or thyroid tissue (not recorded which). The receptors shown here come from a woman aged 18-29 years with Graves' hyperthyroidism. The CDR3 runs from the conserved cysteine through the conserved F or W. D genes are given only for firm matches. Size is stated for part of the rows, as once, few or many counts, or as a class when the clone is expanded.

d_call j_call clone_size v_call cdr3_nt cdr3_aa
TRBD2 TRBJ2-1 NA TRBV25-1 TGTGCCAGCAGTCCTTCCCTACTAGCGGGAGTGTACAATGAGCAGTTCTTC CASSPSLLAGVYNEQFF
NA TRBJ1-1 many TRBV15 TGTGCCACCAGCGAGAGACAGATTAACACTGAAGCTTTCTTT CATSERQINTEAFF
TRBD1 TRBJ1-1 many TRBV7-9 TGCGCCAGCAGCCAAGAGGACAGGGGGACTGAAGCTTTCTTT CASSQEDRGTEAFF
TRBD2 TRBJ2-2 NA TRBV9 TGTGCCAGCAGCGAGGGACTAGCGGGAGGGCCGAACGGGGAGCTGTTTTTT CASSEGLAGGPNGELFF
TRBD2 TRBJ2-7 NA TRBV20-1 TGCAGTGCTAGAGGTGGACTAGCGGGAGTTAGCTACGAGCAGTACTTC CSARGGLAGVSYEQYF
NA TRBJ1-2 few TRBV20-1 TGCAGTGCTAGTGTCAGGATTAACTATGGCTACACCTTC CSASVRINYGYTF
NA TRBJ2-2 NA TRBV14 TGTGCCAGCAGCCATTACCGGGAGCTGTTTTTT CASSHYRELFF
NA TRBJ2-7 NA TRBV7-9 TGTGCCAGCAGCTTACTGCAGGGGCGGGACGAGCAGTACTTC CASSLLQGRDEQYF
NA TRBJ1-2 few TRBV20-1 TGCAGTGCCCGCCCTACTAACTATGGCTACACCTTC CSARPTNYGYTF
NA TRBJ2-2 few TRBV7-3 TGTGCCAGCAGCCCTCGGAGACTAGGGGCCGGGGAGCTGTTTTTT CASSPRRLGAGELFF
NA TRBJ1-4 NA TRBV25-1 TGTGCCAGCAGTGAATTGGAGGGGAGTGATACTAATGAAAAACTGTTTTTT CASSELEGSDTNEKLFF
TRBD1 TRBJ1-2 many TRBV7-2 TGTGCCAGCAGCTTGGTTCAGGGGGTTCGCTACACCTTC CASSLVQGVRYTF
TRBD2 TRBJ2-7 NA TRBV7-1 TGTGCCAGCAGCCGGACTAGCGGGAGCTCCTACGGGCAGTACTTC CASSRTSGSSYGQYF
NA TRBJ2-7 NA TRBV10-3 TGTGCCAGCAGTTCCTCCGTCTACGAGCAGTACTTC CASSSSVYEQYF
NA TRBJ1-2 NA TRBV6-1 TGTGCCAGCACGACCTTGGGGGGCGGCTATGGCTACACCTTC CASTTLGGGYGYTF
NA TRBJ2-7 many TRBV12-3/TRBV12-4 TGTGCCAGCAGTTGGACGGCCTACGAGCAGTACTTC CASSWTAYEQYF
TRBD1 TRBJ2-5 few TRBV9 TGTGCCAGCAGGGCGACAGGGGGCGGGGAAGAGACCCAGTACTTC CASRATGGGEETQYF
NA TRBJ1-1 many TRBV7-9 TGTGCCAGCAGCTCGGGACTAAAAGCTTTCTTT CASSSGLKAFF
NA TRBJ1-1 NA TRBV6-5 TGTGCCAGCAGTTACTCTGCAGGGCTGATGAACACTGAAGCTTTCTTT CASSYSAGLMNTEAFF
NA TRBJ1-2 few TRBV20-1 TGCAGTGCCCCCACAGTGTTAGGTGATGGCTACACCTTC CSAPTVLGDGYTF
NA TRBJ1-1 NA TRBV2 TGTGCCTGGAGTAAGGGACTCCAGAACACTGAAGCTTTCTTT CAWSKGLQNTEAFF
NA TRBJ2-3 NA TRBV29-1 TGCAGCGTTGAAAGCCAAAGCACAGATACGCAGTATTTT CSVESQSTDTQYF
NA TRBJ2-7 once TRBV2 TGTGCCAGCACCAGACACGCTTATGGCTACGAGCAGTACTTC CASTRHAYGYEQYF
NA TRBJ1-6 NA TRBV25-1 TGTGCCAGCAGAGCTCGGGGCGTCGATTCACCCCTCCACTTT CASRARGVDSPLHF
NA TRBJ2-6 many TRBV29-1 TGCAGCGTCCGGGATCCGAGCTCTGGGGCCAACGTCCTGACTTTC CSVRDPSSGANVLTF
NA TRBJ1-2 few TRBV7-4 TGTGCCAGCAGCTCCACAGCTCTTCACCATGGCTACACCTTC CASSSTALHHGYTF
TRBD1 TRBJ2-5 few TRBV20-1 TGCAGTGCTAGGCCCTACGGGACAGGGGATGTAGAGACCCAGTACTTC CSARPYGTGDVETQYF
NA TRBJ1-5 NA TRBV7-8 TGTGCCAGCAGCCCCTCGACACGGAATAGCAATCAGCCCCAGCATTTT CASSPSTRNSNQPQHF
NA TRBJ2-7 NA TRBV20-1 TGCAGTGCTAGAGGACAACGCACGTTATACGAGCAGTACTTC CSARGQRTLYEQYF